The entry that follows covers one TCR beta chain sequence. This sample was taken from a study of blood T cells in healthy people across ages. Per the germline V gene, CDR1 is SGHRS and CDR2 is YFSETQ. Trimming removed 1 base at V and 4 bases at J, with 15 bases between. There are 15 residues in the CDR3. A second roughly 6 to 11 cycle PCR used barcoded and J-beta primers. TCRdb redid the calling of the 5' RACE reads with MiXCR, one entry per CDR3 protein. Seen here are 710,000 or so distinct CDR3 sequences, approximately 22% observed once, and the top ten hold about 22%. The chain recombines TRBV5-1 with TRBJ2-7; no firm D call. The receptor was isolated from a man in his 70s in good health. Material for sequencing was blood. The CDR3 reads CASSLSGTSPYEQYF. In nucleotides, the CDR3 is TGCGCCAGCAGCTTGTCGGGTACGTCCCCTTACGAGCAGTACTTC.